This T cell receptor (beta chain) is drawn from a study of vaccination and CD4 T cells after COVID-19. Study overall: For post-vaccine samples, collection took place a median roughly 70 days after dose two, ranging from 14 to 241. From HCoV-229E, HCoV-OC43, HCoV-NL63 and SARS-CoV-2, overlapping spike peptides were used to stimulate the cells.

Sequence data for DNA of cultured CD4+ T cells were generated by the Oncomine TCR Beta short-read assay. Investigators isolated genomic DNA from cultured CD4+ T cells. TCRdb analysed the PCR reads with MiXCR anew, one entry per CDR3 protein. The sample includes a few thousand distinct CDR3 sequences, approximately 15% of them seen just once. CDR3 length: 14 residues. Germline CDR1 MNHEY, CDR2 SMNVEV (reference sequence). V shed 3 bases and J shed 4 bases, with 9 bases lying between them. As regards this clonotype: The antigen remains unidentified.

This sample's treatment: roughly 10-day PBMC culture with coronavirus spike peptide pools or control peptides (ViraFEST assay). Study-wide results and caveats: Convalescent patients saw a median around 83% of their reactive clones show up only after vaccination.

The source is a human donor who had recovered from COVID-19. The sample comprised CD4+ T cells from blood, cultured in vitro. The V and J genes are TRBV27 and TRBJ1-4; a weak D match, TRBD1 (6 bases). This CDR3 is CASSFGQHNEKLFF. DNA for the CDR3: TGTGCCAGCAGTTTTGGACAGCATAATGAAAAACTGTTTTTT.